This T cell receptor beta chain was recorded in a study of monozygotic twins with inflammatory bowel disease. No DNA is given; TCRdb re-called the 5' RACE reads and lists each CDR3 protein once. The sample table includes about 160,000 distinct CDR3 sequences. Germline V gene data show CDR1 as SGHRS and CDR2 as YFSETQ. There are 12 residues in the CDR3. The sequenced sample was blood. This TCR came from a human donor with ulcerative colitis or Crohn's disease, or a healthy co-twin of an affected twin (not recorded which). The chain joins TRBV5-1 to TRBJ1-1; TCRdb proposes TRBD1, but this gene call is untestable without DNA. The CDR3 spells CASSGGQGRAFF.